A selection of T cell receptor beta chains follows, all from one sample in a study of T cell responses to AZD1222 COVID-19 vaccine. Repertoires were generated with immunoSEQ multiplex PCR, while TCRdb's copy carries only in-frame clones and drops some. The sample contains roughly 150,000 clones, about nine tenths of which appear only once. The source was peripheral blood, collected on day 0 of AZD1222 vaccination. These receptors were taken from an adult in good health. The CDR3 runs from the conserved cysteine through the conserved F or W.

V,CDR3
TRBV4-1,CASSQVDSWGRPAGNTIYF
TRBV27,CASSLSAGETRELFF
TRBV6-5,CASSHRGSGNQPQHF
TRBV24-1,CATSDFPGQASTGELFF
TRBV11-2,CASSLDQRQPQHF
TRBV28,CASSWTAHYQPQHF
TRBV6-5,CASSSPRGEGLLHF
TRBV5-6,CASSTLQGAQPQHF
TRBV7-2,CASSPHEGIRGTQYF
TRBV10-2,CASTKWERENEQFF
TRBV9,CASSSGQILSYGYTF
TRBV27,CASSADRGLYGYTF
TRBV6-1,CASSADALFSYNEQFF
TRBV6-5,CASSYSPTLNSPLHF
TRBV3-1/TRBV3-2,CASSQVRRQLYEQYF
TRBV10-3,CAISESRIIAGRETQYF
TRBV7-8,CASSLGGSKAEQYF
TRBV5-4,CASSLQGAYNSPLHF
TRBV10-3,CAISAPRGVHEQYF
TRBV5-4,CASSLGGVRQGKETQYF
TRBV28,CASSEGTGKNEQYF
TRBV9,CASSVEGSNTGELFF
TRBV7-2,CASSLPSGGSSGANVLTF
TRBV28,CASSLAGAIYNEQFF
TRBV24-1,CATSPVEGSSYNEQFF
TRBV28,CASSPGSVGELFF
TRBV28,CASSLPGIHGYTF
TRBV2,CASSLTGIYYYGYTF
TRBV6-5,CARPPKVQSGQPQHF
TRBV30,CAWSDPSGNTEAFF
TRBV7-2,CASSLVATYSNQPQHF
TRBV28,CASSFYLRDSVPTNEKLFF
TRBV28,CASSLQGAGYGYTF
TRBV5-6,CASSDDRGRSPLHF
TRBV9,CASSAGLAVNTGELFF
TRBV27,CASSPRGRNGYTF
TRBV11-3,CASSLGFRVSAYEQYF
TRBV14,CASSQDSAVGANEKLFF
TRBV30,CAWTRRDGYTEAFF
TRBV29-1,CSARTAEAFF
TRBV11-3,CASSPGGGPTDTQYF
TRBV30,CAWSVFGLGMIEQFF
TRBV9,CASSVATSGAYNEQFF
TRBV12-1,CASSQSGQAANYGYTF
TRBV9,CASSVVKTYEQYF
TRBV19,CASSLWTPNTEAFF
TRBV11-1,CASSLGVSPEAFF
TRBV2,CASSGNRNGNTIYF
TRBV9,CASSQRGVNTEAFF
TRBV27,CASSSNSGAAKNIQYF
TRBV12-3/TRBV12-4,CASSSSQRGEQYF
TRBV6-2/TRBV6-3,CASSVLPPGDRRETQYF
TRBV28,CASSLGTGVLGANVLTF